The rows below give T cell receptor beta chains drawn from one sample of a study of CD8+ T cells in alopecia areata. Sequencing was performed with immunoSEQ multiplex PCR; in TCRdb, only in-frame clones are kept and a portion is missing. The sample yields some 190,000 clones, roughly three fifths seen once. The material was CD4+ T cells sorted from blood, obtained between weeks 43 and 45, from a patient treated with tofacitinib. Receptors were obtained from a human donor with alopecia areata. Each CDR3 is given with its conserved first and last residue. Size values are once, few and many counts, or a class for expanded clones, and some rows have none.

size,V,J,CDR3
-,TRBV19,TRBJ1-2,CASARSGVPYGYTF
-,TRBV5-6,TRBJ1-2,CASSLFRDRGLDGYTF
few,TRBV5-1,TRBJ2-3,CASRLSASTDTQYF
-,TRBV18,TRBJ1-5,CASSLQGYGGNQPQHF
few,TRBV10-3,TRBJ2-2,CAISPGTFNTGELFF
-,TRBV29-1,TRBJ2-6,CSVGMPHSGANVLTF
few,TRBV29-1,TRBJ1-1,CSVRKNTEAFF
-,TRBV2,TRBJ2-2,CASRIRGASGELFF
-,TRBV27,TRBJ1-2,CASSLSPWWGYTF
-,TRBV4-3,TRBJ1-2,CASSRTGGVGHYGYTF
-,TRBV13,TRBJ1-1,CASSLARGRNTEAFF
-,TRBV5-1,TRBJ1-6,CASSHNEGRGNSPLHF
-,TRBV6-5,TRBJ2-7,CASSYRRGVSYEQYF
-,TRBV19,TRBJ1-2,CASSQGPQNYGYTF
few,TRBV5-1,TRBJ2-2,CASSYATVNTGELFF
-,TRBV9,TRBJ1-5,CASSVSPITGTPQHF
once,TRBV7-9,TRBJ1-1,CASSHTDRGNTEAFF
-,TRBV19,TRBJ1-5,CASRAQGATTSQHF
few,TRBV5-1,TRBJ2-1,CASSLNGDSTYNEQFF
-,TRBV29-1,TRBJ2-7,CSTSDGYEQYF
-,TRBV4-3,TRBJ2-1,CASSQDLVAGTLSRQFF
-,TRBV25-1,TRBJ2-5,CASSWTAETQYF
-,TRBV4-3,TRBJ2-4,CASSDGQGRGAKNIQYF
-,TRBV7-9,TRBJ2-3,CASSPGNTQYF
once,TRBV19,TRBJ2-6,CASSLWTGGYSGANVLTF
-,TRBV15,TRBJ2-5,CATSRGYQETQYF
-,TRBV29-1,TRBJ1-2,CSVDEGGGYTF
few,TRBV20-1,TRBJ2-1,CSLETGNEQFF
-,TRBV27,TRBJ1-4,CASGTGYNEKLFF
-,TRBV19,TRBJ2-1,CASSFQGGYEQFF
once,TRBV7-9,TRBJ2-1,CASSDGTGESDEQFF
-,TRBV29-1,TRBJ1-2,CSVETTVNYGYTF
few,TRBV6-6,TRBJ2-5,CASSYSGTAQETQYF
few,TRBV2,TRBJ2-1,CANTGDNEQFF
-,TRBV28,TRBJ2-2,CASSSGTSVQTGELFF
-,TRBV6-5,TRBJ2-3,CASSDSGQSTDTQYF
-,TRBV5-1,TRBJ2-3,CASSSGGSNTDTQYF
-,TRBV25-1,TRBJ2-3,CASRAGPTDTQYF
-,TRBV7-9,TRBJ1-5,CASSAESNQPQHF
-,TRBV5-1,TRBJ2-1,CASSAYGQPPLAEQFF
-,TRBV5-6,TRBJ2-7,CASSLSRGEQYF
few,TRBV7-9,TRBJ2-1,CASSLGPTSGGYNEQFF
-,TRBV5-1,TRBJ1-2,CASSLTDRTWDGYTF
few,TRBV4-3,TRBJ2-1,CASSHTNPSGSSLFF
-,TRBV5-4,TRBJ2-1,CASSSGGGDEQFF
-,TRBV4-3,TRBJ2-5,CASSQDVLGRGETQYF
-,TRBV10-3,TRBJ1-6,CAISESGSGSPLHF
-,TRBV29-1,TRBJ2-7,CSVEKDRGYEQYF
few,TRBV20-1,TRBJ2-3,CSARWGDTQYF
-,TRBV5-1,TRBJ2-1,CASSLQDNEQFF
-,TRBV2,TRBJ1-1,CASSVRQSEAFF